These 27 T cell receptor beta chains originate from one sample sequenced in a study of T cell responses to AZD1222 COVID-19 vaccine. Sequenced by immunoSEQ multiplex PCR; TCRdb stores in-frame clones only, minus some. This table holds about 200,000 clones, roughly 94% found once. Specimen: peripheral blood, collected 28 days after the second dose of the MenACWY control vaccine. These receptors originate from an adult who received the MenACWY meningococcal vaccine as a control.

The chain links TRBV7-2 to TRBJ2-7, with TRBD2 as a possible D gene (5 bases). Germline values: CDR1 SGHTA, CDR2 FQGNSA. This CDR3 comprises 13 residues. Trimming took 4 bases from V and 4 from J, leaving 11 bases between them. DNA of the CDR3: TGTGCCAGCAGCTCCCGACGGACTTACGAGCAGTACTTC. It is translated as CASSSRRTYEQYF.

J is TRBJ2-1 and V is TRBV5-4, with 15 bases aligning to TRBD2. The germline V gene encodes CDR1 SGHNT and CDR2 YYREEE (reference sequence). V lost 4 bases to trimming and J lost 3 bases; unmatched junction nucleotides: 14. This CDR3 is 20 amino acids long. The CDR3 bases are TGTGCCAGCAGCGTACCGGGACTAGCGGGGGGCGCTGCCTTCTACAATGAGCAGTTCTTC. Translating gives CASSVPGLAGGAAFYNEQFF.

The chain carries TRBV5-8 and TRBJ1-2; TRBD1 aligns across 7 bases. Trimming cost V 1 base and J 6 bases; bases outside gene matches: 3. The CDR3 has 13 residues. Germline loops: CDR1 SGHTS, CDR2 YDEGEE. The CDR3 loop reads CASSLTGVDGYTF. CDR3 nucleotide sequence: TGTGCCAGCAGCTTGACAGGGGTCGATGGCTACACCTTC.

This clone was seen a single time. V is TRBV9 and J is TRBJ2-2; D ambiguous. The germline V gene encodes CDR1 SGDLS and CDR2 YYNGEE. The CDR3 consists of 14 residues. The V gene lost 1 base and the J gene lost 8 bases, with 12 bases spanning the gap. DNA for the CDR3: TGTGCCAGCAGCGTACGAGCTGTATTTGGGGAGCTGTTTTTT. The encoded protein is CASSVRAVFGELFF.

The V gene is TRBV7-3, the J gene TRBJ2-1; 9 positions match TRBD1. This CDR3 contains 14 residues. V lost 4 bases, J lost 7 bases, and 5 bases stayed unmatched. The germline V gene encodes CDR1 SGHTA and CDR2 FQGTGA. In nucleotides, the CDR3 is TGTGCCAGCAGCTCGGGGACAGGGAGAAATGAGCAGTTCTTC. It encodes CASSSGTGRNEQFF.

The J gene is TRBJ1-4, the V gene TRBV19; D unresolved. CDR1 and CDR2 from the germline V gene are LNHDA and SQIVND (reference sequence). The V end was cut by 5 bases, the J end by 3 bases, with 10 bases between. CDR3 length: 14 amino acids. The CDR3 sequence is CASSPGSPNEKLFF. DNA of the CDR3: TGTGCCAGTAGTCCCGGCTCTCCTAATGAAAAACTGTTTTTT. Looking up the rest from reference TRBV19 and TRBJ1-4 gives the full variable domain: DGGITQSPKYLFRKEGQNVTLSCEQNLNHDAMYWYRQDPGQGLRLIYYSQIVNDFQKGDIAEGYSVSREKKESFPLTVTSAQKNPTAFYLCASSPGSPNEKLFFGSGTQLSVL.

V is TRBV23-1 and J is TRBJ1-5, with TRBD1 matching 9 bases. TRBV23-1 is identified as an open reading frame with a role that is uncertain. The CDR3 totals 15 residues. V gave up 7 bases and J gave up 5 bases; unmatched junction bases: 9. CDR3 residues: CASNKPGQGYQPQHF. DNA of the CDR3: TGCGCCAGCAATAAGCCGGGACAGGGCTATCAGCCCCAGCATTTT.

The rearrangement links TRBV5-1 to TRBJ1-1; D gene ambiguous. The CDR3 loop spans 14 amino acids. The germline V and J ends were trimmed by 3 bases and 13 bases, with 22 bases remaining between them. The V gene's germline CDR1 is SGHRS and CDR2 YFSETQ. CDR3 amino acids: CASSSTPSTQYVFF. The DNA for the CDR3 is TGCGCCAGCAGCTCTACCCCCTCCACGCAATATGTTTTCTTT.

The V and J genes are TRBV5-1 and TRBJ1-6, with D perhaps matching TRBD1 (5 bases). Germline V CDR1 and CDR2: SGHRS, YFSETQ. V shed 0 bases and J shed 10 bases, with 8 bases lying between them. The CDR3 runs to 13 residues. CDR3 coding DNA: TGCGCCAGCAGCTTGGAGAGGGGATCACCCCTCCACTTT. This sequence encodes CASSLERGSPLHF. Together with reference TRBV5-1 and TRBJ1-6, the CDR3 gives the full variable domain: KAGVTQTPRYLIKTRGQQVTLSCSPISGHRSVSWYQQTPGQGLQFLFEYFSETQRNKGNFPGRFSGRQFSNSRSEMNVSTLELGDSALYLCASSLERGSPLHFGNGTRLTVT.

The rearrangement links TRBV10-3 to TRBJ2-3; D is perhaps TRBD1 (6 bases). Germline values: CDR1 ENHRY, CDR2 SYGVKD. The CDR3 runs to 13 residues. The germline V and J ends were trimmed by 4 bases and 2 bases, with 7 bases remaining between them. The CDR3 is CAISAGATDTQYF. CDR3 DNA: TGTGCCATCAGTGCAGGGGCCACAGATACGCAGTATTTT.

The chain couples TRBV30 to TRBJ2-2; D uncertain. Germline-derived CDR1 and CDR2 are GTSNPN and SVGIG (reference sequence). CDR3 size: 15 residues. Trimming cost V 0 bases and J 1 base, with 9 bases left between them. This CDR3 reads CAWSVPHRNTGELFF. In DNA form, the CDR3 reads TGTGCCTGGAGTGTACCTCACAGGAACACCGGGGAGCTGTTTTTT.

The rearrangement joins TRBV28 to TRBJ1-2, with TRBD1 as a possible D gene (6 bases). Trimming took off 7 bases at V and 8 bases at J, with 14 bases between the two ends. CDR1 is MDHEN, CDR2 SYDVKM, per germline. CDR3 length: 12 amino acids. CDR3 residues: CASNRQGYGYTF. CDR3 nucleotide sequence: TGTGCCAGCAATCGTCAGGGGTACGGCTACACCTTC.

The V and J genes are TRBV3-1 (or the pseudogene TRBV3-2) and TRBJ1-5; D perhaps matches TRBD1 (5 bases). Looked up from germline, CDR1 is LGHDT and CDR2 is YNNKEL (reference sequence). This CDR3 is built from 15 residues. Trimming stripped 2 bases from V and 4 bases from J, with 12 bases between. CDR3 sequence reads: CASSQNLEGNQPQHF. The CDR3 coding sequence is TGTGCCAGCAGCCAAAATTTGGAGGGGAATCAGCCCCAGCATTTT.

This chain joins TRBV27 and TRBJ1-5, with unresolved D. With 2 bases removed from V and 5 bases from J, the gap between germline ends came to 7 bases. CDR1 and CDR2 from the germline V gene are MNHEY and SMNVEV (reference sequence). The CDR3 extends over 13 amino acids. CDR3 DNA sequence: TGTGCCAGCAGTTTAGATGTAGATCAGCCCCAGCATTTT. Residues: CASSLDVDQPQHF.

The rearrangement uses TRBV15 and TRBJ2-1, with a weak D call TRBD2 (6 bases). Germline CDR1 reads LNHNV; CDR2 reads YYDKDF (reference sequence). Trimming shortened V by 3 bases and J by 4 bases, and 16 bases separated the two germline ends. The CDR3 covers 16 residues. The CDR3 DNA follows: TGTGCCACCAGCAGGTCCTCCGGAGGGACTTACAATGAGCAGTTCTTC. It is translated as CATSRSSGGTYNEQFF.

This clone has only a few counts. The chain combines TRBV6-4 with TRBJ1-6, with D uncertain. From germline, CDR1 is MRHNA and CDR2 SNTAGT. The CDR3 consists of 16 residues. V lost 4 bases to trimming and J lost 7 bases, with 17 bases between them. For the CDR3, the DNA is TGTGCCAGCAGTGCGGACGCCAGCGTGGGAAATTCACCCCTCCACTTT. The encoded protein is CASSADASVGNSPLHF.

The V call is TRBV5-1, the J call TRBJ1-4; a possible D gene is TRBD1 (6 bases). Trimming removed 4 bases at V and 3 bases at J, with 13 bases between. The CDR3 spans 15 residues. Germline-derived CDR1 and CDR2 are SGHRS and YFSETQ. The CDR3 coding sequence is TGCGCCAGCAGCATGATGGGGGGGCCTAATGAAAAACTGTTTTTT. It is translated as CASSMMGGPNEKLFF.

The chain has TRBV6-5 and TRBJ2-1, with 8 bases matching TRBD1. Germline values: CDR1 MNHEY, CDR2 SVGAGI. V shed 2 bases and J 6 bases; nucleotides not matched to a gene: 9. The CDR3 sequence is 16 residues long. CDR3: CASSYTGTGGFNEQFF. CDR3 sequence (DNA): TGTGCCAGCAGTTACACGGGGACAGGAGGTTTCAATGAGCAGTTCTTC.

The chain joins TRBV5-1 to TRBJ1-1; D may be TRBD1 (6 bases). Trimming pared 0 bases from V and 8 bases from J, leaving 20 bases between. This CDR3 region has 16 residues. In germline, CDR1 is SGHRS, CDR2 YFSETQ. This chain's CDR3 is CASSLGVGWTEREAFF. CDR3 nucleotides: TGCGCCAGCAGCTTGGGGGTAGGGTGGACAGAACGAGAAGCTTTCTTT.

This clone appeared a single time. The rearrangement joins TRBV7-2 to TRBJ1-1; D not resolved. V shed 3 bases and J shed 5 bases, with 10 bases lying between them. The CDR3 runs 13 residues. CDR1 is SGHTA and CDR2 is FQGNSA in the germline V gene. CDR3: CASSFRWGTEAFF. In nucleotides, the CDR3 is TGTGCCAGCAGCTTTAGATGGGGTACTGAAGCTTTCTTT.

This chain joins TRBV24-1 and TRBJ1-5; D not resolved. V lost 9 bases to trimming and J lost 3 bases, with 20 bases between them. The CDR3 spans 16 residues. Germline V gene lookup returns CDR1 KGHDR and CDR2 SFDVKD. DNA for the CDR3: TGTGCCACCTTTCGCATTTGCAGTATGGCCAATCAGCCCCAGCATTTT. This sequence encodes CATFRICSMANQPQHF.

This clone was seen once. The chain carries TRBV4-2 and TRBJ2-1; 10 bases map to TRBD2. The V gene end was trimmed by 6 bases and the J gene end by 0 bases; junction bases not matched to a gene: 14. The CDR3 is 19 residues long. The germline CDR1 and CDR2 sequences are LGHNA and YNFKEQ. The CDR3 coding sequence is TGTGCCAGCAGTCTAAGGGCTAGCGGGGGCCTAAGCTCCTACAATGAGCAGTTCTTC. It yields the protein CASSLRASGGLSSYNEQFF.

The sample holds one count of this clone. The rearrangement joins TRBV5-1 to TRBJ1-1; D gene unclear. V lost 0 bases, J lost 0 bases, and 9 bases lay in between. The CDR3 runs 15 residues. Germline V gene sequence: CDR1 SGHRS, CDR2 YFSETQ. The CDR3, as DNA: TGCGCCAGCAGCTTGGCCGACGCAGTGAACACTGAAGCTTTCTTT. Its translation: CASSLADAVNTEAFF.

This chain uses TRBV6-2 or TRBV6-3 with TRBJ2-3; the D call may be TRBD1 or TRBD2 (6 bases each). V was trimmed by 3 bases and J by 0 bases, leaving 13 bases between them. The CDR3 consists of 16 residues. The germline CDR1 and CDR2 sequences are MNHEY and SVGEGT. CDR3 protein: CASSYSTGASTDTQYF. CDR3 nucleotide sequence: TGTGCCAGCAGTTATTCGACGGGGGCTAGCACAGATACGCAGTATTTT.

The chain links TRBV20-1 to TRBJ2-1; no reliable D call. The CDR3 has 11 amino acids. Germline-derived CDR1 and CDR2 are DFQATT and SNEGSKA (reference sequence). V dropped 6 bases and J dropped 6 bases, with 9 bases sitting between them. The chain's CDR3 is CSAKEGNEQFF. As DNA, the CDR3 is TGCAGTGCCAAGGAAGGCAATGAGCAGTTCTTC.

The chain recombines TRBV28 with TRBJ2-7, with TRBD2 matching 11 bases. V shed 6 bases, J shed 4 bases, and the junction held 8 bases outside the gene matches. The CDR3 has 15 residues. Germline V gene sequence: CDR1 MDHEN, CDR2 SYDVKM. The CDR3 nucleotides read TGTGCCAGCAGCCAAGACACTAGCGGGAGTTACGAGCAGTACTTC. Translated: CASSQDTSGSYEQYF.

This chain uses TRBV4-1 with TRBJ1-3; no clear D. In germline, CDR1 is MGHRA, CDR2 YSYEKL. This CDR3 is 15 amino acids long. Trimming stripped 0 bases from V and 2 bases from J, with 8 bases between. In DNA, the CDR3 is TGCGCCAGCAGCCAAGAATGGCAGACTGGAAACACCATATATTTT. Amino acid sequence: CASSQEWQTGNTIYF.